A selection of T cell receptor beta chains follows, all from one sample in a study of regulatory T cells in long-lasting Graves disease. Each CDR3 protein is one row after TCRdb ran MiXCR on the multiplex PCR reads. The sample shows around 480,000 distinct CDR3 sequences, around 15% of them seen only once. This same sample was also taken into another study, of T cells in Graves' hyperthyroidism and ophthalmopathy.

The material was peripheral blood mononuclear cells (PBMCs), obtained at new diagnosis, from a patient treated with antithyroid drugs. These TCRs come from a man aged 40-50 years with Graves disease. Each CDR3 is given with its conserved first and last residue. A D gene is named only where the DNA matches it firmly. Some rows have no size entry. The others give once, few or many, or a class for an expanded clone.

V	J	D	size	CDR3	DNA
TRBV30	TRBJ2-7	TRBD1	-	CAWGNGQGQQYF	TGTGCCTGGGGCAACGGACAGGGGCAGCAGTACTTC
TRBV20-1	TRBJ1-6	TRBD1	-	CSARGETGAKNSPLHF	TGCAGTGCTAGAGGCGAGACAGGGGCGAAGAATTCACCCCTCCACTTT
TRBV28	TRBJ2-1	TRBD2	many	CASSASGTNEQFF	TGTGCCAGCAGTGCTAGCGGGACGAATGAGCAGTTCTTC
TRBV11-2	TRBJ2-1	TRBD2	many	CASNPPGLATSEQFF	TGTGCCAGCAACCCACCGGGACTAGCGACCAGTGAGCAGTTCTTC
TRBV24-1	TRBJ2-5	-	many	CATSDLNSETQYF	TGTGCCACCAGTGATTTGAATTCGGAGACCCAGTACTTC
TRBV30	TRBJ1-6	-	few	CAWSASSYNSPLHF	TGTGCCTGGAGCGCCAGTTCCTATAATTCACCCCTCCACTTT
TRBV4-1	TRBJ2-4	TRBD1	-	CASSQGGRQGSIQCF	TGCGCCAGCAGCCAAGGAGGTCGACAGGGAAGTATTCAGTGCTTC
TRBV6-1	TRBJ1-6	-	many	CASSPQGVVSPLHF	TGTGCCAGCAGTCCTCAGGGAGTTGTCTCACCCCTCCACTTT
TRBV30	TRBJ1-1	-	many	CAWSSWGHKDTEAFF	TGTGCCTGGAGTAGTTGGGGACATAAGGACACTGAAGCTTTCTTT
TRBV20-1	TRBJ2-1	-	many	CSAVDGPYNEQFF	TGCAGTGCCGTAGATGGGCCCTACAATGAGCAGTTCTTC
TRBV2	TRBJ1-6	-	-	CASSEAWSSPLHF	TGTGCCAGCAGTGAAGCGTGGAGTTCACCCCTCCACTTT
TRBV12-3/TRBV12-4	TRBJ1-4	TRBD1	few	CASSRDSFSGGDDEKLFF	TGTGCCAGCAGTCGGGACAGTTTTTCAGGGGGGGATGATGAAAAACTGTTTTTT
TRBV18	TRBJ1-2	TRBD1	many	CASSPGQVNYGYTF	TGTGCCAGCAGCCCGGGACAGGTTAACTATGGCTACACCTTC
TRBV14	TRBJ2-1	-	many	CASSFRTDTYNEQFF	TGTGCCAGCAGCTTTCGGACGGATACCTACAATGAGCAGTTCTTC
TRBV6-9	TRBJ1-5	-	-	CASSYARPGNQPQHF	TGTGCCAGCAGTTACGCCAGACCGGGCAATCAGCCCCAGCATTTT
TRBV20-1	TRBJ2-7	TRBD1	many	CSARELTGGLLQYF	TGCAGTGCTAGAGAATTGACAGGGGGATTGTTGCAGTACTTC
TRBV28	TRBJ1-2	TRBD1	many	CASSSPGQGDYGYTF	TGTGCCAGCAGCTCACCGGGACAGGGGGACTATGGCTACACCTTC
TRBV12-3/TRBV12-4	TRBJ2-2	-	-	CASSLQVRGELFF	TGTGCCAGCAGCCTACAGGTGCGGGGGGAGCTGTTTTTT
TRBV11-3	TRBJ2-7	-	many	CASSQGRLAYEQYF	TGTGCCAGCAGTCAAGGGCGACTGGCCTACGAGCAGTACTTC
TRBV15	TRBJ2-3	-	many	CATKEGDTDTQYF	TGTGCCACCAAAGAAGGGGACACAGATACGCAGTATTTT
TRBV20-1	TRBJ2-1	TRBD2	few	CSALPLSSGVYNEQFF	TGCAGTGCTCTCCCCCTCTCTAGCGGAGTCTACAATGAGCAGTTCTTC
TRBV20-1	TRBJ2-7	TRBD2	many	CSAREGTSDYEQYF	TGCAGTGCTAGAGAGGGGACTAGCGACTACGAGCAGTACTTC
TRBV7-2	TRBJ2-1	-	many	CASSLISYNEQFF	TGTGCCAGCAGCTTAATCTCCTACAATGAGCAGTTCTTC
TRBV20-1	TRBJ2-3	-	many	CSAPRGGATDTQYF	TGCAGTGCTCCCAGGGGGGGGGCCACAGATACGCAGTATTTT
TRBV28	TRBJ2-7	TRBD2	many	CASGTIKPHEQYF	TGTGCCAGCGGGACTATAAAACCACACGAGCAGTACTTC
TRBV28	TRBJ2-3	-	many	CASSLTGRGADTQYF	TGTGCCAGCAGCCTGACAGGTAGAGGCGCAGATACGCAGTATTTT
TRBV7-2	TRBJ1-2	TRBD1	-	CASSGTGGKNYGYTF	TGTGCCAGCAGCGGGACAGGGGGCAAGAACTATGGCTACACCTTC
TRBV29-1	TRBJ1-1	-	-	CSVVGTGTEAFF	TGCAGCGTTGTGGGCACGGGCACTGAAGCTTTCTTT
TRBV10-3	TRBJ2-7	TRBD1	few	CAISPSDRVGYEQYF	TGTGCCATCAGCCCCTCAGACAGGGTAGGATACGAGCAGTACTTC
TRBV28	TRBJ1-2	-	many	CASSLNSWGFSYGYTF	TGTGCCAGCAGTTTAAATAGTTGGGGGTTCAGCTATGGCTACACCTTC
TRBV3-1	TRBJ1-1	-	many	CASSRWEGLDTEAFF	TGTGCCAGCAGCCGCTGGGAGGGGTTGGACACTGAAGCTTTCTTT